The rows below give T cell receptor beta chains drawn from one sample of a study of blood T cell repertoires in COVID-19. Libraries were prepared by immunoSEQ multiplex PCR; TCRdb keeps only in-frame clonotypes and omits some of them. The table lists some 300,000 clones, about 90% of them singletons. What was sequenced was PBMCs or T cells enriched from blood (not recorded which). These TCRs come from a woman younger than 35 with acute COVID-19. Both conserved end residues are part of each CDR3. The D gene is left open where the match is weak.

j_call d_call v_call cdr3_aa cdr3_nt
TRBJ2-7 . TRBV29-1 CSVEAADTYEQYF TGCAGCGTTGAAGCTGCGGACACCTACGAGCAGTACTTC
TRBJ1-5 . TRBV15 CATSRSTEASPQHF TGTGCCACCAGCAGGTCTACAGAAGCTTCGCCCCAGCATTTT
TRBJ2-1 . TRBV7-6 CASSSSRAGSNEQFF TGTGCCAGCAGCTCCTCTCGGGCAGGGTCGAATGAGCAGTTCTTC
TRBJ1-4 . TRBV18 CASSLGQNTNEKLFF TGTGCCAGCTCCCTTGGACAGAATACTAATGAAAAACTGTTTTTT
TRBJ2-1 TRBD2 TRBV7-9 CASSPRGRGNEQFF TGTGCCAGCAGCCCCCGCGGGAGGGGAAATGAGCAGTTCTTC
TRBJ2-2 . TRBV28 CASSSGTTTGELFF TGTGCCAGCAGTAGCGGAACTACCACCGGGGAGCTGTTTTTT
TRBJ2-7 . TRBV9 CASSVGTRGIEQYF TGTGCCAGCAGCGTAGGAACGCGGGGTATCGAGCAGTACTTC
TRBJ2-1 . TRBV19 CATHRGTTYNEQFF TGTGCCACCCACCGGGGGACCACCTACAATGAGCAGTTCTTC
TRBJ2-5 TRBD2 TRBV4-1 CASSQATSGIGETQYF TGCGCCAGCAGCCAAGCTACTAGCGGGATCGGAGAGACCCAGTACTTC
TRBJ1-2 TRBD1 TRBV5-5 CASSFWVQGVGYGYTF TGTGCCAGCAGCTTTTGGGTACAGGGGGTGGGCTATGGCTACACCTTC
TRBJ1-2 . TRBV28 CASSWAGYGYTF TGTGCCAGCAGTTGGGCGGGTTATGGCTACACCTTC
TRBJ2-2 TRBD2 TRBV5-4 CASSWTSGSSNTGELFF TGTGCCAGCAGCTGGACTAGCGGGAGTTCGAACACCGGGGAGCTGTTTTTT